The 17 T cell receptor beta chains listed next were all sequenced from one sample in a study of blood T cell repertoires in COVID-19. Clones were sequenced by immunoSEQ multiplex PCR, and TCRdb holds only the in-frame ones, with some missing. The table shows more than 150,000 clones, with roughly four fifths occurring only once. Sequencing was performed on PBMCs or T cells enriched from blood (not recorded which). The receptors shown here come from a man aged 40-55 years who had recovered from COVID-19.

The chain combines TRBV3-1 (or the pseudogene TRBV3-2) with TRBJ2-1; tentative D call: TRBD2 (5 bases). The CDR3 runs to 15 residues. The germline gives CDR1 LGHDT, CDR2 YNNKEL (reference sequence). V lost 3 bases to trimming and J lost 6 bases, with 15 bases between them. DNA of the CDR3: TGTGCCAGCAGCCACCCTAGCAAGGACGTCAATGAGCAGTTCTTC. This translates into CASSHPSKDVNEQFF.

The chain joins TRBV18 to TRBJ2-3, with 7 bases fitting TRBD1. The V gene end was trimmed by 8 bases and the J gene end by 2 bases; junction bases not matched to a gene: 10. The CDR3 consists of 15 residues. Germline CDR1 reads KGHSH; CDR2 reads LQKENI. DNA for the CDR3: TGTGCCAGCCAAAACAACAGGGGATTCACAGATACGCAGTATTTT. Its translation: CASQNNRGFTDTQYF.

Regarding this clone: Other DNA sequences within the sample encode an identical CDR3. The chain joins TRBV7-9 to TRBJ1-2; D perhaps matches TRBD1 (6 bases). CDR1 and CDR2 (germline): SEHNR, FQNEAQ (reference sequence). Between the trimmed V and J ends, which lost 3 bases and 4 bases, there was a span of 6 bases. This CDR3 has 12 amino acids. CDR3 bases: TGTGCCAGCAGCTTGGACAGCTATGGCTACACCTTC. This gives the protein CASSLDSYGYTF.

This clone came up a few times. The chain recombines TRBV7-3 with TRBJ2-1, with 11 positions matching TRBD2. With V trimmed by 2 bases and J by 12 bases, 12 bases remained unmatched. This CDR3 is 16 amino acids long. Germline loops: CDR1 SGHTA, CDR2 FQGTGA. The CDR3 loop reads CASSLYETSGASAQFF. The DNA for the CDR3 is TGTGCCAGCAGCTTATACGAGACTAGCGGGGCCTCAGCGCAGTTCTTC.

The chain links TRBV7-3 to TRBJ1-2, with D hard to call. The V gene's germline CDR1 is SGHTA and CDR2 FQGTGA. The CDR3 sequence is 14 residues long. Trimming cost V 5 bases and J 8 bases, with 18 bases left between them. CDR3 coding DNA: TGTGCCAGCAGCCCCTCAGGTAGTGGTGACGGCTACACCTTC. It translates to CASSPSGSGDGYTF.

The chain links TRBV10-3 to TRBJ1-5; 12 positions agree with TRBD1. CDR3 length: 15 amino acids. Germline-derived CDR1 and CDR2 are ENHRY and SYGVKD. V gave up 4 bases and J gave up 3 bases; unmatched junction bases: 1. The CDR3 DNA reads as TGTGCCATCAGTGGGGACAGGGGGCCCAATCAGCCCCAGCATTTT. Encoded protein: CAISGDRGPNQPQHF.

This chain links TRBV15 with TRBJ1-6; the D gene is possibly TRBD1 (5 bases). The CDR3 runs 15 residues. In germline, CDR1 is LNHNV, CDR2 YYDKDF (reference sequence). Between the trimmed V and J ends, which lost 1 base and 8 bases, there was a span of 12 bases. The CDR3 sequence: CATSRGQSTDSPLHF. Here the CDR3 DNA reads TGTGCCACCAGCAGAGGACAGTCTACCGATTCACCCCTCCACTTT.

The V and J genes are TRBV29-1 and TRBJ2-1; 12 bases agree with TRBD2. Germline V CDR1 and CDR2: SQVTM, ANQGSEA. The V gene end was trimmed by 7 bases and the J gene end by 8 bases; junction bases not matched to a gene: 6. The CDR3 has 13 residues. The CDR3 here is CSGLAGVSDEQFF. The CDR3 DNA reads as TGCAGCGGACTAGCGGGAGTGAGCGATGAGCAGTTCTTC.

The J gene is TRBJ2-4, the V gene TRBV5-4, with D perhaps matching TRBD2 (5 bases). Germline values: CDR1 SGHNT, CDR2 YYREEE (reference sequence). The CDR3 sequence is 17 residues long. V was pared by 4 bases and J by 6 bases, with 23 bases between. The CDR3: CASSLNEGARVGNIQYF. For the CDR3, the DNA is TGTGCCAGCAGCCTCAATGAGGGTGCGCGAGTGGGAAACATTCAGTACTTC.

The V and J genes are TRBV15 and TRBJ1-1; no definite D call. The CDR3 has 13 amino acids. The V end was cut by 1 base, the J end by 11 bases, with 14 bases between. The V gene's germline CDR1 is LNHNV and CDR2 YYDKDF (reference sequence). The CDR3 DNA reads TGTGCCACCAGCAGAGCGTTGGAGGGTTCGGCTTTCTTT. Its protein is CATSRALEGSAFF. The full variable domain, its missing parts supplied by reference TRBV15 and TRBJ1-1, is DAMVIQNPRYQVTQFGKPVTLSCSQTLNHNVMYWYQQKSSQAPKLLFHYYDKDFNNEADTPDNFQSRRPNTSFCFLDIRSPGLGDTAMYLCATSRALEGSAFFGQGTRLTVV.

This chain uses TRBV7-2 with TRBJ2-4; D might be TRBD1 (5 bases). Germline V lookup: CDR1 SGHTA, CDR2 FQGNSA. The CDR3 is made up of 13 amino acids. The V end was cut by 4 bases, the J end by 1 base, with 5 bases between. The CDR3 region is CASSYRAKNIQYF. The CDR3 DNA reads TGTGCCAGCAGCTACAGGGCCAAAAACATTCAGTACTTC.

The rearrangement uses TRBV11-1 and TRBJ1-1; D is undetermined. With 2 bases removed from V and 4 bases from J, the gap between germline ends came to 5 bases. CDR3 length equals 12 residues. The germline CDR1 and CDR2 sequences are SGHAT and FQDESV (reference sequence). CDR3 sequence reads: CASSLLATEAFF. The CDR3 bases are TGTGCCAGCAGCTTATTGGCCACTGAAGCTTTCTTT.

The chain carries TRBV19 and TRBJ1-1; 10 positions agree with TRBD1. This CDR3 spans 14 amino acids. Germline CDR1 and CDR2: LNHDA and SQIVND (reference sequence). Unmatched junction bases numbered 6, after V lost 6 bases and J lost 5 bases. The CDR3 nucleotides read TGTGCCAGTAGAACCTGGGACAGGGGTACTGAAGCTTTCTTT. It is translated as CASRTWDRGTEAFF.

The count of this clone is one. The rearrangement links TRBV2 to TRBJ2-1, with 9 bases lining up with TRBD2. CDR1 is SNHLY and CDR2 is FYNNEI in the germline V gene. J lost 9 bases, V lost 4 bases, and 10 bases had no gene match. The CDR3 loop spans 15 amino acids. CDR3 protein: CASSGSGRTHVEQFF. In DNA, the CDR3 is TGTGCCAGCAGTGGAAGCGGGAGGACCCACGTTGAGCAGTTCTTC.

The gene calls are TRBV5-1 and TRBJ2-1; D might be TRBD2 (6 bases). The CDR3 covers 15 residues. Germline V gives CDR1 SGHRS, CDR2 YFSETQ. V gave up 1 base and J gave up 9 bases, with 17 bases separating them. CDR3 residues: CASSLLAGKAGEQFF. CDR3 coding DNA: TGCGCCAGCAGCTTGCTCGCGGGTAAAGCGGGTGAGCAGTTCTTC.

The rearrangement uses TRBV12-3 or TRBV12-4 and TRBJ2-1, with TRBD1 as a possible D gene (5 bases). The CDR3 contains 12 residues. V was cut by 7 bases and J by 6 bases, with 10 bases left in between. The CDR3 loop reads CASNLGVNEQFF. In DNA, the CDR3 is TGTGCCAGCAACCTAGGGGTCAATGAGCAGTTCTTC.

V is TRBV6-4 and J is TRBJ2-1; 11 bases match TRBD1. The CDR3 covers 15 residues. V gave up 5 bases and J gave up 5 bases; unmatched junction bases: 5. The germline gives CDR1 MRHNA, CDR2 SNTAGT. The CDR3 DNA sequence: TGTGCCAGCAGTCCCGGGACAGGGGGAAACAATGAGCAGTTCTTC. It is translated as CASSPGTGGNNEQFF.